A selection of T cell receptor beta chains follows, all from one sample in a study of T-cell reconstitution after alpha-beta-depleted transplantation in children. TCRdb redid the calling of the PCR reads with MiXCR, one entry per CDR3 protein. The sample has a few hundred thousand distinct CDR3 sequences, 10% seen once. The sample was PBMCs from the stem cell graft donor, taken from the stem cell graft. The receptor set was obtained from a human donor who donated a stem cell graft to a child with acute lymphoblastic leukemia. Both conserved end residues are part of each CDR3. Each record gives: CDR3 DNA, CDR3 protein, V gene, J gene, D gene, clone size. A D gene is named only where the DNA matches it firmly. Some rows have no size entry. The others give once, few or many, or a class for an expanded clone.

CDR3 DNA: TGCGCCAGCAGCCCGGGACAGCAATACACTGAAGCTTTCTTT
CDR3 protein: CASSPGQQYTEAFF
V gene: TRBV5-1
J gene: TRBJ1-1
D gene: TRBD1
clone size: many

CDR3 DNA: TGTGCCAGCAGCTCCCCGAGGGAATCGCTTAATGAAAAACTGTTTTTT
CDR3 protein: CASSSPRESLNEKLFF
V gene: TRBV5-6
J gene: TRBJ1-4
D gene: .
clone size: few

CDR3 DNA: TGCAGTGGGCTAGCGGGAGTGACAGATACGCAGTATTTT
CDR3 protein: CSGLAGVTDTQYF
V gene: TRBV20-1
J gene: TRBJ2-3
D gene: TRBD2
clone size: .

CDR3 DNA: TGTGCCAGCAGTGTCCCGCAGGGTAGTCAGCCCCAGCATTTT
CDR3 protein: CASSVPQGSQPQHF
V gene: TRBV6-4
J gene: TRBJ1-5
D gene: .
clone size: few

CDR3 DNA: TGCAGTGCTAGAGGGGCCTCAGCGCCGAGAGGCTACGAGCAGTACTTC
CDR3 protein: CSARGASAPRGYEQYF
V gene: TRBV20-1
J gene: TRBJ2-7
D gene: .
clone size: .

CDR3 DNA: TGTGCCAGCAGCTTAAACTCGGGAGGAGCCTACAATGAGCAGTTCTTC
CDR3 protein: CASSLNSGGAYNEQFF
V gene: TRBV7-3
J gene: TRBJ2-1
D gene: TRBD2
clone size: .

CDR3 DNA: TGTGCCAGCAGCCAAGATCGGGGATTGGTCGGAAAACTGTTTTTT
CDR3 protein: CASSQDRGLVGKLFF
V gene: TRBV3-1
J gene: TRBJ1-4
D gene: .
clone size: many

CDR3 DNA: TGTGCCACCAGCAGAGGGAGGGCGGGAGTGTCAGAGACCCAGTACTTC
CDR3 protein: CATSRGRAGVSETQYF
V gene: TRBV15
J gene: TRBJ2-5
D gene: TRBD2
clone size: few

CDR3 DNA: TGCGCCAGCGGGGACAGTCGGGGTACGCAGTATTTT
CDR3 protein: CASGDSRGTQYF
V gene: TRBV5-1
J gene: TRBJ2-3
D gene: TRBD1
clone size: .

CDR3 DNA: TGTGCCAGCAGTGAAGTCTCGGGGGCCGGCTACGAGCAGTACTTC
CDR3 protein: CASSEVSGAGYEQYF
V gene: TRBV6-1
J gene: TRBJ2-7
D gene: .
clone size: .

CDR3 DNA: TGTGCCAGCAGTTGGGGACAGGGGGCCCGCTTCGGCTACACCTTC
CDR3 protein: CASSWGQGARFGYTF
V gene: TRBV6-5
J gene: TRBJ1-2
D gene: TRBD1
clone size: few

CDR3 DNA: TGTGCTAGCAGCCAGTCATCAGCAACTGAAGCTTTCTTT
CDR3 protein: CASSQSSATEAFF
V gene: TRBV7-7
J gene: TRBJ1-1
D gene: .
clone size: .

CDR3 DNA: TGTGCCATCAGTGGGAGGGGAAACTATGGCTACACCTTC
CDR3 protein: CAISGRGNYGYTF
V gene: TRBV10-3
J gene: TRBJ1-2
D gene: .
clone size: .

CDR3 DNA: TGCGCCAGCAGCCAAGGACTATACTACGAGCAGTACTTC
CDR3 protein: CASSQGLYYEQYF
V gene: TRBV4-1
J gene: TRBJ2-7
D gene: .
clone size: many

CDR3 DNA: TGTGCCAGCAGTTTATCAGGCGAAGGGGGCAATCAGCCCCAGCATTTT
CDR3 protein: CASSLSGEGGNQPQHF
V gene: TRBV12-3/TRBV12-4
J gene: TRBJ1-5
D gene: .
clone size: few

CDR3 DNA: TGTGCCAGCAGCATTGAACTGGGGACCAATCAGCCCCAGCATTTT
CDR3 protein: CASSIELGTNQPQHF
V gene: TRBV6-1
J gene: TRBJ1-5
D gene: .
clone size: .

CDR3 DNA: TGTGCCAGCAGTCCCCCAGACAGGGGTGTAGAAGAGACCCAGTACTTC
CDR3 protein: CASSPPDRGVEETQYF
V gene: TRBV28
J gene: TRBJ2-5
D gene: TRBD1
clone size: .

CDR3 DNA: TGTACCAGCAGTTTAAGGGCCCCGAGCGGGAGCTCCTACAATGAGCAGTTCTTC
CDR3 protein: CTSSLRAPSGSSYNEQFF
V gene: TRBV12-3/TRBV12-4
J gene: TRBJ2-1
D gene: TRBD2
clone size: once

CDR3 DNA: TGCAGTGCTAGGGAAGGCACGAACACTGAAGCTTTCTTT
CDR3 protein: CSAREGTNTEAFF
V gene: TRBV20-1
J gene: TRBJ1-1
D gene: .
clone size: many

CDR3 DNA: TGTGCCAGCAGCTTCCAGGAGACCCGGGCGAAAGGAAACACCATATATTTT
CDR3 protein: CASSFQETRAKGNTIYF
V gene: TRBV7-8
J gene: TRBJ1-3
D gene: .
clone size: few

CDR3 DNA: TGTGCCAGCAGCCAAGGACAGACCTACGAGCAGTACTTC
CDR3 protein: CASSQGQTYEQYF
V gene: TRBV12-3/TRBV12-4
J gene: TRBJ2-7
D gene: .
clone size: many

CDR3 DNA: TGCAGTGCTAGAGTAATGGGCGCCGTGGTAATCGGCTACACCTTC
CDR3 protein: CSARVMGAVVIGYTF
V gene: TRBV20-1
J gene: TRBJ1-2
D gene: .
clone size: few

CDR3 DNA: TGTGCCAGCAGCTCCGGACTAGCGGGAGATGATGAGCAGTTCTTC
CDR3 protein: CASSSGLAGDDEQFF
V gene: TRBV11-3
J gene: TRBJ2-1
D gene: TRBD2
clone size: once

CDR3 DNA: TGCAGCGTTGGGTACCAGGGGGATGGCTACACCTTC
CDR3 protein: CSVGYQGDGYTF
V gene: TRBV29-1
J gene: TRBJ1-2
D gene: TRBD1
clone size: .